The present T cell receptor beta chain was sequenced within a study of OX40 agonist ivuxolimab in advanced cancers. CDR3 length equals 21 residues. Trimming at V came to 5 bases and at J to 5 bases, leaving 25 bases not matched to a gene. Germline CDR1 is SGHVS and CDR2 is FQNEAQ. Patients were ineligible given autoimmune disease history or systemic immunosuppression. Study findings and constraints: Partial responders at 0.1-3.0 mg/kg showed near-lowest clonal expansion. Dosing at 0.1 to 3.0 mg/kg was accompanied by clonal expansion of CD4+ and CD8+ blood T cells by week 6. Expanded clones were, on average, more numerous among CD8+ T cells than CD4+.

Generated by immunoSEQ multiplex PCR, the TCRdb table keeps only in-frame clones and is missing some. The repertoire consists of some 41,000 clones, with 70% to 90% occurring once and the leading ten covering approximately 15%. This clone showed up just once. Antigen: not known. Sequencing used CD4+ or CD8+ T cells sorted from blood, obtained in a trial of the OX40 agonist ivuxolimab. The V gene is TRBV7-8, the J gene TRBJ2-2; 8 bases agree with TRBD1. The TCR sequence derives from an adult with an advanced solid tumor such as melanoma, head and neck, liver or kidney cancer. The CDR3 nucleotides are TGTGCCAGCAGCCCATCATGGACAGGGCAACTCGTGAATACTCAAACCGGGGAGCTGTTTTTT. This translates into CASSPSWTGQLVNTQTGELFF.